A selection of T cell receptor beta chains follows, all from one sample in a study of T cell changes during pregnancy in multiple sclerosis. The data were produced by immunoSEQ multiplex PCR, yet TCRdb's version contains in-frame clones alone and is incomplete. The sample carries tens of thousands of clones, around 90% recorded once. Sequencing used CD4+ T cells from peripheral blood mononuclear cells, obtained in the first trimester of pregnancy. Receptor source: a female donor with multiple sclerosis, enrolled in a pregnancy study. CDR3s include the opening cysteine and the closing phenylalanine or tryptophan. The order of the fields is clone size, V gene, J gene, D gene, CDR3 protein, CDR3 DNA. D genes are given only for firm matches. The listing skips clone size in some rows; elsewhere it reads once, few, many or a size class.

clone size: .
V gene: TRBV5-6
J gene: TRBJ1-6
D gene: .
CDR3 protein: CASSQQRTVNSSPLHF
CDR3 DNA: TGTGCCAGCAGCCAACAAAGGACAGTAAACTCTTCACCCCTCCACTTT

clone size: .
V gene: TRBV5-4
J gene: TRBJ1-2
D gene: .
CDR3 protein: CASSLELTYPGDGYTF
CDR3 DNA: TGTGCCAGCAGCTTAGAACTTACCTACCCCGGGGATGGCTACACCTTC

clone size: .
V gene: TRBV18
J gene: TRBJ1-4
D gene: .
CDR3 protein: CASSPVWPPNEKLFF
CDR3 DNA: TGTGCCAGCTCACCGGTTTGGCCTCCTAATGAAAAACTGTTTTTT

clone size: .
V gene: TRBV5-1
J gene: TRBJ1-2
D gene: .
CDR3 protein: CASSLVAEGGYTF
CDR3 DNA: TGCGCCAGCAGCTTGGTCGCGGAGGGGGGCTACACCTTC

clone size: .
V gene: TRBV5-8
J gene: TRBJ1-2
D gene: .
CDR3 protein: CASSLEPGGYGYTF
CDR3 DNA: TGTGCCAGCAGCTTGGAGCCGGGAGGCTATGGCTACACCTTC

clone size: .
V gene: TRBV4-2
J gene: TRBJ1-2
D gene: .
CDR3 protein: CASSQEGRSYGYTF
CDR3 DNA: TGTGCCAGCAGCCAAGAGGGCCGCTCATATGGCTACACCTTC

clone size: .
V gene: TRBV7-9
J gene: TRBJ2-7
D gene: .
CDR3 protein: CASSLGDFSPGREQYF
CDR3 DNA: TGTGCCAGCAGTCTTGGGGACTTCAGTCCAGGACGGGAGCAGTACTTC

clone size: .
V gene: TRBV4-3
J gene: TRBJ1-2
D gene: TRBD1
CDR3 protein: CASSPSLGDRANYGYTF
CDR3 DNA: TGCGCCAGCAGCCCGTCCCTCGGGGACAGGGCTAACTATGGCTACACCTTC

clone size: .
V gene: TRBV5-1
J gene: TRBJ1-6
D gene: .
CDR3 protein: CASSLGSNSYNSPLHF
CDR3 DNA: TGCGCCAGCAGCTTGGGGAGCAACTCCTATAATTCACCCCTCCACTTT

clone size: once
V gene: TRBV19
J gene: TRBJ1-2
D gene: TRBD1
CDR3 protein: CASSVTGGTNYGYTF
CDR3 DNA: TGTGCCAGTAGCGTGACAGGGGGAACTAACTATGGCTACACCTTC

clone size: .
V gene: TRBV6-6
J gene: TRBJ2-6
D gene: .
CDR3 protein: CASSPEGLSGANVLTF
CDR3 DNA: TGTGCCAGCAGCCCCGAGGGTCTCTCTGGGGCCAACGTCCTGACTTTC

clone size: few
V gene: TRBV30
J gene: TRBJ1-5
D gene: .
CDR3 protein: CAWSGGTLHQPQHF
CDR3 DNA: TGTGCCTGGAGTGGCGGGACCCTACATCAGCCCCAGCATTTT

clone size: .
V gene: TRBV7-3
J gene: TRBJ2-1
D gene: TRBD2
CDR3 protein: CASSPGGENEQFF
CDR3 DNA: TGTGCCAGCAGCCCCGGGGGGGAGAATGAGCAGTTCTTC

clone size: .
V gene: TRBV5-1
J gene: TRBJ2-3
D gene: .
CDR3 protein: CASSFIPGNRDTQYF
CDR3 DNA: TGCGCCAGCAGCTTCATCCCGGGGAACCGAGATACGCAGTATTTT

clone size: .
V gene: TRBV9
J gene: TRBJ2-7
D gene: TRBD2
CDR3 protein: CASSVGTSGGIYEQYF
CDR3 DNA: TGTGCCAGCAGCGTAGGGACTAGCGGGGGGATCTACGAGCAGTACTTC

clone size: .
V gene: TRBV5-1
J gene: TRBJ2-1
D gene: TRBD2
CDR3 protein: CASSLGLAEEQFF
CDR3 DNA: TGCGCCAGCAGCTTGGGACTAGCGGAAGAGCAGTTCTTC

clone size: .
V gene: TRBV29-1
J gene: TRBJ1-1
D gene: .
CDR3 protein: CSVSQGASTEAFF
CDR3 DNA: TGCAGCGTCTCACAGGGCGCAAGCACTGAAGCTTTCTTT

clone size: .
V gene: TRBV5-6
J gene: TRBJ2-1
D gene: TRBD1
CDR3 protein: CASSHAGTGLSSYNEQFF
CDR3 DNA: TGTGCCAGCAGCCACGCCGGGACAGGGTTGAGCTCCTACAATGAGCAGTTCTTC

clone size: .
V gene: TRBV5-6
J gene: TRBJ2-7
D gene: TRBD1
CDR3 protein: CASSLGQSYEQYF
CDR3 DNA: TGTGCCAGCAGCCTGGGACAGTCCTACGAGCAGTACTTC

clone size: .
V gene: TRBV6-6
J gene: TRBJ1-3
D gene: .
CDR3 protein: CASTPRTVSSGNTIYF
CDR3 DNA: TGTGCCAGCACTCCCAGGACAGTGAGCTCTGGAAACACCATATATTTT

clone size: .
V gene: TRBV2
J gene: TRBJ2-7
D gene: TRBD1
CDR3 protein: CASRDRGPGEQYF
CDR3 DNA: TGTGCCAGCAGGGACAGGGGGCCGGGCGAGCAGTACTTC

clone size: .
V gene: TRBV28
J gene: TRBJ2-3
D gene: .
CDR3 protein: CASNPGTGTDTQYF
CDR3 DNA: TGTGCCAGCAACCCCGGCACAGGCACAGATACGCAGTATTTT

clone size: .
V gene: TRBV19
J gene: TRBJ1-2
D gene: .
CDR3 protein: CASSIGQIYGYTF
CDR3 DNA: TGTGCCAGTAGTATAGGGCAGATCTATGGCTACACCTTC

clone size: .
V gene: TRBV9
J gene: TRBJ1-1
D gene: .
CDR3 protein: CASSLLTVNTEAFF
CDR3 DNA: TGTGCCAGCAGCCTTCTGACAGTTAACACTGAAGCTTTCTTT

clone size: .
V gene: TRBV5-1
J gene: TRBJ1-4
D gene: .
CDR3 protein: CASSLEQHEKLFF
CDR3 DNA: TGCGCCAGCAGCTTGGAACAGCACGAAAAACTGTTTTTT

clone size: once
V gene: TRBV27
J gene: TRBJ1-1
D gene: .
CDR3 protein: CASSFRGSSTEAFF
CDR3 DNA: TGTGCCAGCAGTTTTAGGGGATCGAGCACTGAAGCTTTCTTT

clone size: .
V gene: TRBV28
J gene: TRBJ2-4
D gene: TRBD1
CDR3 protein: CASSFGMTGTDIQYF
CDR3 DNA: TGTGCCAGCAGTTTTGGGATGACAGGGACGGACATTCAGTACTTC

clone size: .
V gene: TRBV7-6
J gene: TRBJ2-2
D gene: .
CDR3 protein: CASSLARSGELFF
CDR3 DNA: TGTGCCAGCAGCTTAGCGAGGTCCGGGGAGCTGTTTTTT

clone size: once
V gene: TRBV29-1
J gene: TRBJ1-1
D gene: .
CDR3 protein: CSVETGYVDTEAFF
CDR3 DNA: TGCAGCGTTGAAACGGGTTATGTGGACACTGAAGCTTTCTTT

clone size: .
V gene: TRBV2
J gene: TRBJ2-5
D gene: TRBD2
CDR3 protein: CASRAGTSGGPMGSGTQYF
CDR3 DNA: TGTGCCAGCAGGGCAGGGACTAGCGGGGGGCCGATGGGGTCGGGGACCCAGTACTTC

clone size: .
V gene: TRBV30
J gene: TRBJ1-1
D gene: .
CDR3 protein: CAWSHPLGGVNTEAFF
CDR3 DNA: TGTGCCTGGAGTCACCCCCTAGGGGGGGTGAACACTGAAGCTTTCTTT

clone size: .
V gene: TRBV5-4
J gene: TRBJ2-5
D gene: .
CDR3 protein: CASSPNSAGWLETQYF
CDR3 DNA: TGTGCCAGCAGCCCTAATTCGGCAGGGTGGTTGGAGACCCAGTACTTC

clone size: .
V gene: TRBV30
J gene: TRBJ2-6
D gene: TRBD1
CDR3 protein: CALDRVSGANVLTF
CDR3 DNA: TGTGCCTTGGACAGGGTCTCTGGGGCCAACGTCCTGACTTTC

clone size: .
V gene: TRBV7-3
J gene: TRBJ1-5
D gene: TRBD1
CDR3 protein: CASTTLYGRGGIYIVSNQPQHF
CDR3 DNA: TGTGCCAGCACCACCCTTTACGGCAGAGGGGGCATATATATAGTAAGCAATCAGCCCCAGCATTTT

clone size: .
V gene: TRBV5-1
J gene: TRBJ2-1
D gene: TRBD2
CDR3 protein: CASSKTSGGENEQFF
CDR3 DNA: TGCGCCAGCAGCAAGACTAGCGGGGGGGAGAATGAGCAGTTCTTC

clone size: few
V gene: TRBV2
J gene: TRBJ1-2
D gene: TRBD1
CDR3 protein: CASKTGLTYGYTF
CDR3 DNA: TGTGCCAGCAAGACAGGGCTGACCTATGGCTACACCTTC

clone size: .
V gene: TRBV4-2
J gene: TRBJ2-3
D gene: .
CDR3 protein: CASSQGDASRSTQYF
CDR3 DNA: TGTGCCAGCAGCCAAGGAGACGCCTCCCGTAGCACGCAGTATTTT

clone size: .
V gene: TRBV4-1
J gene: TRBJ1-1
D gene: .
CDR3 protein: CASSQVGGRTEAFF
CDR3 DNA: TGCGCCAGCAGCCAAGTAGGGGGTAGGACTGAAGCTTTCTTT

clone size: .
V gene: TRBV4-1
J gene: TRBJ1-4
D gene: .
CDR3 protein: CASSQWPKISATNEKLFF
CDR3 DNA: TGCGCCAGCAGCCAATGGCCCAAAATATCCGCAACTAATGAAAAACTGTTTTTT

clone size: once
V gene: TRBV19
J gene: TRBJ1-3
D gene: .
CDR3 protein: CASSMFGGATGNTIYF
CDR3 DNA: TGTGCCAGTAGTATGTTTGGGGGCGCAACTGGAAACACCATATATTTT

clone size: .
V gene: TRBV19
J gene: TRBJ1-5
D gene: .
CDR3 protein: CASSTLRGSSNQPQHF
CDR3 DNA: TGTGCCAGTAGTACACTGCGGGGTTCGAGCAATCAGCCCCAGCATTTT

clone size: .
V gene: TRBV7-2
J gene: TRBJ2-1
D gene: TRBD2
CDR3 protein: CASSGYGGAGNEQFF
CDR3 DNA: TGTGCCAGCAGCGGTTACGGGGGGGCCGGCAATGAGCAGTTCTTC

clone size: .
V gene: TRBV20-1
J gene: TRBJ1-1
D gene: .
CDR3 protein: CSVVANTEAFF
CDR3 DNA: TGCAGTGTAGTAGCCAACACTGAAGCTTTCTTT

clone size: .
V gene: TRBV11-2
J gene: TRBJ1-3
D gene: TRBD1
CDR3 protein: CASSLGPDRGSGNTIYF
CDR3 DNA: TGTGCCAGCAGCTTAGGCCCCGACAGGGGCTCTGGAAACACCATATATTTT

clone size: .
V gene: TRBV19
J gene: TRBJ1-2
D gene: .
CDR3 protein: CASSILIGSGGYTF
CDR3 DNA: TGTGCCAGTAGTATACTGATTGGGTCAGGAGGCTACACCTTC

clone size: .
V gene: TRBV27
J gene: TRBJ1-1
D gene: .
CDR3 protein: CASSQLRASGQNTEAFF
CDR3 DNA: TGTGCCAGCAGCCAACTAAGGGCTAGCGGGCAGAACACTGAAGCTTTCTTT